Presented here are 24 T cell receptor beta chains from one specimen sequenced in a study of cytomegalovirus exposure and HLA in healthy donors. It was with 60 Vbeta and 13 Jbeta primers that the PCR ran. Using immunoSEQ multiplex PCR, the repertoire was profiled, and TCRdb retains in-frame clones only, with some absent. The data show about 180,000 clones, around 78% seen once. Sequenced: PBMCs. These receptors all come from a woman in her fifties or sixties in good health and CMV-seropositive.

V is TRBV29-1 and J is TRBJ1-5, with TRBD1 identical over 10 bases. Trimming removed 4 bases from V and 5 bases from J; junction bases left unmatched: 11. The CDR3 contains 16 residues. Germline V gene sequence: CDR1 SQVTM, CDR2 ANQGSEA. The CDR3 region is CSVGQGASLGDQPQHF. Here the CDR3 DNA reads TGCAGCGTTGGACAGGGGGCTTCACTAGGGGATCAGCCCCAGCATTTT.

The rearrangement joins TRBV18 to TRBJ2-5; 10 bases fit TRBD2. The CDR3 loop spans 14 amino acids. V was clipped by 6 bases and J by 5 bases; unmatched bases: 6. CDR1 and CDR2 from the germline V gene are KGHSH and LQKENI. In nucleotides, the CDR3 is TGTGCCAGCTCGGATAGTAGCGGGAGGGAGACCCAGTACTTC. Its protein product is CASSDSSGRETQYF.

The V and J genes are TRBV7-4 and TRBJ2-3; D remains ambiguous. Deletions cut 6 bases from V and 4 bases from J, with 5 bases between. This CDR3 spans 11 amino acids. In germline, CDR1 is SGHVT, CDR2 SQSDAQ. CDR3: CASSLPDTQYF. The CDR3 nucleotides are TGTGCCAGCAGTCTACCAGATACGCAGTATTTT.

The V gene is TRBV7-9, the J gene TRBJ2-7; TRBD2 matches 14 bases. V lost 5 bases and J lost 7; bases outside the gene matches: 7. Germline V lookup: CDR1 SEHNR, CDR2 FQNEAQ (reference sequence). This CDR3 comprises 15 residues. CDR3 in DNA: TGTGCCAGCAGCCCAGGGACTAGCGGGAGTGGTGAGCAGTACTTC. Translation: CASSPGTSGSGEQYF.

This clone occurred a few times. V usage is TRBV5-4 and J usage is TRBJ2-7; TRBD2 might be the D (6 bases). The V gene lost 0 bases and the J gene lost 3 bases, with 13 bases spanning the gap. This CDR3 spans 15 amino acids. Germline V gene sequence: CDR1 SGHNT, CDR2 YYREEE (reference sequence). Here the CDR3 reads CASSLGGSEGYEQYF. CDR3 coding DNA: TGTGCCAGCAGCTTGGGGGGTTCGGAGGGCTACGAGCAGTACTTC.

This sequence joins TRBV6-6 and TRBJ2-2; maybe TRBD2 (5 bases). CDR3 size: 14 residues. Germline V lookup: CDR1 MNHNY, CDR2 SVGAGI (reference sequence). Trimming took 10 bases from V and 1 from J, leaving 13 bases between them. CDR3: CATRGRGNTGELFF. The DNA for the CDR3 is TGTGCCACCCGAGGACGGGGGAACACCGGGGAGCTGTTTTTT.

There are a few counts of this clone. The chain carries TRBV5-6 and TRBJ2-7, with TRBD1 identical over 7 bases. The CDR3 has 14 residues. Germline V gives CDR1 SGHDT, CDR2 YYEEEE. The V gene end was trimmed by 4 bases and the J gene end by 3 bases; junction bases not matched to a gene: 7. CDR3 coding DNA: TGTGCCAGCAGCCTAGGACAGGTTCTCTACGAGCAGTACTTC. Translating gives CASSLGQVLYEQYF.

V and J are TRBV5-4 and TRBJ2-6; 9 bases line up with TRBD1. J was trimmed by 0 bases and V by 4 bases; bases with no gene match: 5. The CDR3 consists of 17 residues. Germline lookup yields CDR1 SGHNT and CDR2 YYREEE (reference sequence). The CDR3 nucleotides read TGTGCCAGCAGCCCCTGGGACAGGGCCTCTGGGGCCAACGTCCTGACTTTC. It is translated as CASSPWDRASGANVLTF. The whole variable domain, filled in from reference TRBV5-4 and TRBJ2-6, reads ETGVTQSPTHLIKTRGQQVTLRCSSQSGHNTVSWYQQALGQGPQFIFQYYREEENGRGNFPPRFSGLQFPNYSSELNVNALELDDSALYLCASSPWDRASGANVLTFGAGSRLTVL.

This chain uses TRBV19 with TRBJ1-2; the D is unclear. The CDR3 length is 14 residues. Germline CDR1 reads LNHDA; CDR2 reads SQIVND (reference sequence). V lost 3 bases, J lost 5 bases, and 13 bases lay in between. CDR3 in DNA: TGTGCCAGTAGTATTGACCTCCTAGCATATGGCTACACCTTC. This translates into CASSIDLLAYGYTF.

In DNA form, the CDR3 reads TGTGCCAGCAGCCCACTAGCGGGGGGCACAGATACGCAGTATTTT. This codes for CASSPLAGGTDTQYF. The J gene is TRBJ2-3, the V gene TRBV7-2; 11 positions agree with TRBD2. The CDR3 runs to 15 residues. The V segment lost 5 bases and the J segment 1 base; nucleotides outside the gene matches: 2. Germline V gene lookup returns CDR1 SGHTA and CDR2 FQGNSA.

This clone showed up just once. A read error may produce the germline difference seen at one junction end. V and J are TRBV30 and TRBJ2-6; tentative D call: TRBD2 (6 bases). In germline, CDR1 is GTSNPN, CDR2 SVGIG (reference sequence). This CDR3 contains 13 residues. CDR3 in amino acids: CAWGGTGANGLTF. The DNA for the CDR3 is TGTGCCTGGGGGGGGACTGGGGCCAACGGCCTGACTTTC. Using reference TRBV30 and TRBJ2-6 for the parts outside the CDR3, the full variable domain is SQTIHQWPATLVQPVGSPLSLECTVEGTSNPNLYWYRQAAGRGLQLLFYSVGIGQISSEVPQNLSASRPQDRQFILSSKKLLLSDSGFYLCAWGGTGANGLTFGAGSRLTVL.

The chain uses TRBV5-4 and TRBJ2-7; 9 positions match TRBD1. The CDR3 covers 14 residues. The germline V gene has CDR1 SGHNT and CDR2 YYREEE (reference sequence). After removal of 4 bases from V and 2 bases from J, the junction contained 4 bases not matched to a gene. The CDR3 DNA is TGTGCCAGCAGCCCCGGGACAGGGCCCTACGAGCAGTACTTC. Residues: CASSPGTGPYEQYF.

This clone came up a few times. The V and J genes are TRBV5-4 and TRBJ2-1; 12 nucleotides line up with TRBD2. The trim removed 4 bases at V and 7 bases at J, leaving 9 bases unmatched. Looked up from germline, CDR1 is SGHNT and CDR2 is YYREEE (reference sequence). CDR3 length equals 16 residues. The CDR3 DNA is TGTGCCAGCAGCGCCCCTCTAGCGGGGGGGGTTAATGAGCAGTTCTTC. Translating it yields CASSAPLAGGVNEQFF.

V is TRBV18 and J is TRBJ2-6; 7 nucleotides match TRBD1. This CDR3 spans 17 amino acids. Looked up from germline, CDR1 is KGHSH and CDR2 is LQKENI. V lost 5 bases and J lost 0; bases outside the gene matches: 7. The DNA for the CDR3 is TGTGCCAGCTCATCGACAGGGTCCAGCTCTGGGGCCAACGTCCTGACTTTC. It translates to CASSSTGSSSGANVLTF.

This clone was detected a few times. The chain couples TRBV29-1 to TRBJ1-2; maybe TRBD1 (5 bases). Germline CDR1 SQVTM, CDR2 ANQGSEA. V was trimmed by 7 bases and J by 4 bases, leaving 16 bases between them. The CDR3 covers 13 residues. The CDR3 DNA is TGCAGCGATAAAGGGGACTCGGCCTATGGCTACACCTTC. Encoded protein: CSDKGDSAYGYTF.

This clone was found a few times. The CDR3, as DNA: TGTGCCAGCAGTACCCCCACTAGGGGGAATGAGCAGTTCTTC. Protein: CASSTPTRGNEQFF. The rearrangement links TRBV27 to TRBJ2-1; D might be TRBD1 (6 bases). The CDR3 runs 14 residues. The V end was cut by 5 bases, the J end by 7 bases, with 15 bases between. Germline V lookup: CDR1 MNHEY, CDR2 SMNVEV (reference sequence).

The chain couples TRBV30 to TRBJ2-4, with TRBD2 matching 15 bases. The CDR3 has 18 amino acids. Trimming at V came to 2 bases and at J to 2 bases, leaving 7 bases not matched to a gene. Germline V gene sequence: CDR1 GTSNPN, CDR2 SVGIG (reference sequence). This chain's CDR3 is CAWSRTSGRGGTKNIQYF. The CDR3 DNA reads TGTGCCTGGAGTAGGACTAGCGGGAGGGGAGGGACCAAAAACATTCAGTACTTC.

This clone has more than one count but fewer than ten. This chain uses TRBV7-2 with TRBJ2-1; TRBD2 is a possible D gene (6 bases). The CDR3 consists of 16 residues. Trimming stripped 4 bases from V and 0 bases from J, with 13 bases between. Germline CDR1 and CDR2: SGHTA and FQGNSA. CDR3 sequence reads: CASSSHSGPSYNEQFF. Here the CDR3 DNA reads TGTGCCAGCAGCTCTCATAGCGGTCCCTCCTACAATGAGCAGTTCTTC.

The V and J genes are TRBV7-9 and TRBJ2-2, with TRBD2 matching 13 bases. The CDR3 is 18 amino acids. The ends lost 6 bases at V and 3 bases at J; junction bases unmatched: 10. From germline, CDR1 is SEHNR and CDR2 FQNEAQ (reference sequence). CDR3 nucleotides: TGTGCCAGCAGTTACACTAGCGGGAGGGCCGGGGACACCGGGGAGCTGTTTTTT. It yields the protein CASSYTSGRAGDTGELFF.

In DNA form, the CDR3 reads TGCAGCGTTGCCCTAAGGACAGGGGGAGGCACAGATACGCAGTATTTT. Encoded protein: CSVALRTGGGTDTQYF. The J gene is TRBJ2-3, the V gene TRBV29-1, with 10 bases aligning to TRBD1. Per germline, CDR1 SQVTM and CDR2 ANQGSEA. The CDR3 has 16 residues. Trimming took 4 bases from V and 1 from J; bases not matched to a gene: 8.

The rearrangement joins TRBV19 to TRBJ1-4; 7 nucleotides match TRBD1. This CDR3 is 19 amino acids long. In germline, CDR1 is LNHDA, CDR2 SQIVND (reference sequence). J lost 5 bases, V lost 5 bases, and 20 bases had no gene match. The CDR3 DNA reads TGTGCCAGTAGTCCCCACGGCCGGGACAGATCAGACCCAAATGAAAAACTGTTTTTT. Translating gives CASSPHGRDRSDPNEKLFF.

The chain couples TRBV7-2 to TRBJ1-1; D remains ambiguous. Trimming cost V 3 bases and J 1 base, with 6 bases left between them. The V gene's germline CDR1 is SGHTA and CDR2 FQGNSA. The CDR3 totals 13 residues. DNA of the CDR3: TGTGCCAGCAGCTTTCGGGGGAACACTGAAGCTTTCTTT. It is translated as CASSFRGNTEAFF.

This chain joins TRBV9 and TRBJ1-2, with 7 nucleotides matching TRBD1. The germline CDR1 and CDR2 sequences are SGDLS and YYNGEE. The CDR3 sequence is 15 residues long. J gave up 4 bases and V 4 bases, and 10 bases lay outside the gene matches. The CDR3 sequence: CASSRRDRRTYGYTF. CDR3 nucleotide sequence: TGTGCCAGCAGCCGCAGGGACAGACGGACCTATGGCTACACCTTC. Together with reference TRBV9 and TRBJ1-2, the CDR3 gives the full variable domain: DSGVTQTPKHLITATGQRVTLRCSPRSGDLSVYWYQQSLDQGLQFLIQYYNGEERAKGNILERFSAQQFPDLHSELNLSSLELGDSALYFCASSRRDRRTYGYTFGSGTRLTVV.

The chain has TRBV30 and TRBJ1-5; possibly TRBD1 for D (5 bases). CDR1 is GTSNPN and CDR2 is SVGIG in the germline V gene (reference sequence). This CDR3 is built from 13 residues. Deletions cut 2 bases from V and 6 bases from J, with 11 bases between. CDR3 loop: CAWSLRGVQPQHF. CDR3 DNA: TGTGCCTGGAGTCTAAGGGGCGTTCAGCCCCAGCATTTT.